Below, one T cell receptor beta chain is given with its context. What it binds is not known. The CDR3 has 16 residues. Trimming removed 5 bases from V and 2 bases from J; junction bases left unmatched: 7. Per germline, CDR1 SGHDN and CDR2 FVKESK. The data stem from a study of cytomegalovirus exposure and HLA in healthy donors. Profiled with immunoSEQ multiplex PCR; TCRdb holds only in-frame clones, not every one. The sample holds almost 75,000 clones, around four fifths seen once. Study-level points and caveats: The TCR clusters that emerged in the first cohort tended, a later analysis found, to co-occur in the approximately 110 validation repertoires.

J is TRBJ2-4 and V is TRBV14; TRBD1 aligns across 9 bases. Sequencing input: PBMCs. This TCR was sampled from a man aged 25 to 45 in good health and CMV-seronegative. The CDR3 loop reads CASSFGTGRTKNIQYF. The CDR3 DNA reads TGTGCCAGCAGCTTTGGGACAGGGAGGACCAAAAACATTCAGTACTTC.